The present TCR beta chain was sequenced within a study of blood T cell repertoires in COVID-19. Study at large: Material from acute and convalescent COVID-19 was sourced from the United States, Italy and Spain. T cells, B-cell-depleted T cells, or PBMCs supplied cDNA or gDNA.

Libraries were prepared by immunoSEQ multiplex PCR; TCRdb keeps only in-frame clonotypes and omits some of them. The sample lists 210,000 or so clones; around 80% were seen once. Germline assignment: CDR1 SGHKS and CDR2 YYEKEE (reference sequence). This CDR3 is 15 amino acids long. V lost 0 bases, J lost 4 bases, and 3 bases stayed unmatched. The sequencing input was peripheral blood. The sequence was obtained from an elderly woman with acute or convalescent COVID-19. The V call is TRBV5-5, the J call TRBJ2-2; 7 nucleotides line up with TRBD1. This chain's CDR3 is CASSLEGAGTGELFF. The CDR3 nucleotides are TGTGCCAGCAGCTTGGAGGGGGCGGGCACCGGGGAGCTGTTTTTT.